The entry below describes one TCR beta chain. Using a J-beta primer mix together with a sample-barcoded 5' primer, a second PCR was run for roughly 7 to 11 cycles. TCRdb re-called the 5' RACE reads through MiXCR, storing one row per CDR3 protein. The repertoire has roughly 800,000 distinct CDR3 sequences, 58% of them found once; the top ten carry approximately 23%. This entry comes from a study of blood T cells in healthy people across ages. Source material: blood. The TCR comes from a man under 40 in good health.

The CDR3 DNA sequence: TGCGCCAGCAGGGACAGATTACAAGAGACCCAGTACTTC. It codes for CASRDRLQETQYF. The chain employs TRBV5-1 and TRBJ2-7; possibly TRBD1 for D (6 bases). The DNA end is more similar to TRBJ2-5, so the J call may be wrong. Germline CDR1 and CDR2: SGHRS and YFSETQ. The CDR3 has 13 amino acids.